This is a list of T cell receptor beta chains from one sample in a study of T cell responses to AZD1222 COVID-19 vaccine. Using immunoSEQ multiplex PCR, the repertoire was profiled, and TCRdb retains in-frame clones only, with some absent. The sample consists of under 150,000 clones, roughly nine tenths of them appearing once. The specimen was peripheral blood, collected on day 0 of AZD1222 vaccination. The receptors were gathered from an adult in good health. Each CDR3 is given with its conserved first and last residue. The order of the fields is V gene, CDR3 protein.

v_call: TRBV14
cdr3_aa: CASSQLYEQYF

v_call: TRBV5-1
cdr3_aa: CAAPASGYNEQFF

v_call: TRBV5-6
cdr3_aa: CASSLVAISGITEAFF

v_call: TRBV6-5
cdr3_aa: CASSNGGRARGYTF

v_call: TRBV18
cdr3_aa: CASSPPPLADNEQFF

v_call: TRBV9
cdr3_aa: CASSATGLGNTGELFF

v_call: TRBV7-8
cdr3_aa: CASSLVGIQGFSTDTQYF

v_call: TRBV30
cdr3_aa: CAWSVLGTGELFF

v_call: TRBV12-3/TRBV12-4
cdr3_aa: CASSFLEVYEQYF

v_call: TRBV27
cdr3_aa: CASGPRAAGVYNEQFF